The clone carrying this T cell receptor (beta chain) is large (0.1 to 1%) in the sample. The sample is drawn from a study of blood T cell repertoires in COVID-19. Produced via immunoSEQ multiplex PCR; TCRdb's table is partial and in-frame only. The table records some 190,000 clones, more than 75% of them present only once. The CDR3 covers 15 residues. Per germline, CDR1 MDHEN and CDR2 SYDVKM. V gave up 9 bases and J gave up 0 bases, with 17 bases separating them. The rearrangement uses TRBV28 and TRBJ1-1, with D possibly TRBD1 on 6 matching bases. The source of this sequence is a woman between 50 and 59 years old with acute COVID-19. The sequencing input was PBMCs or T cells enriched from blood (not recorded which). DNA of the CDR3: TGTGCCAGTGTGGAACGGACAGTTATGAACACTGAAGCTTTCTTT. Protein: CASVERTVMNTEAFF.